Each of the 23 T cell receptor beta chains below was sequenced from the same sample in a study of long-term antiretroviral therapy in people with HIV. It was version v3.0 of the immunoSEQ assay that was run at survey level. Using immunoSEQ multiplex PCR, the repertoire was profiled, and TCRdb retains in-frame clones only, with some absent. The sample consists of around 9,700 clones, about 69% of them appearing once. Sequences were derived from unsorted PBMCs, sampled 1.8 years before starting antiretroviral therapy. All receptors derive from a man between 40 and 49 years old with HIV.

The V gene is TRBV7-8, the J gene TRBJ1-6; D may be TRBD1 (5 bases). Germline V gene data show CDR1 as SGHVS and CDR2 as FQNEAQ. CDR3 length: 15 amino acids. The V end lost 3 bases, the J end lost 5 bases, and 11 bases lay between the germline ends. CDR3 amino acids: CASSFSSTDNSPLHF. DNA of the CDR3: TGTGCCAGCAGCTTTTCCTCGACAGATAATTCACCCCTCCACTTT.

The rearrangement links TRBV2 to TRBJ1-3; unclear D gene. Trimming removed 6 bases from V and 4 bases from J, with 16 bases in between. Per germline, CDR1 SNHLY and CDR2 FYNNEI. There are 15 residues in the CDR3. CDR3 bases: TGTGCCAGCAGGGGTGAGGGAGCTCACGGAAACACCATATATTTT. Amino acid sequence: CASRGEGAHGNTIYF. Combining the CDR3 with reference TRBV2 and TRBJ1-3 gives the whole variable domain EPEVTQTPSHQVTQMGQEVILRCVPISNHLYFYWYRQILGQKVEFLVSFYNNEISEKSEIFDDQFSVERPDGSNFTLKIRSTKLEDSAMYFCASRGEGAHGNTIYFGEGSWLTVV.

The rearrangement uses TRBV27 and TRBJ2-2, with D unclear. Between the trimmed V and J ends, which lost 6 bases and 0 bases, there was a span of 11 bases. CDR1 and CDR2 (germline): MNHEY, SMNVEV (reference sequence). The CDR3 runs 15 residues. The chain's CDR3 is CASRSVLANTGELFF. The CDR3 region has the DNA TGTGCCAGCAGAAGCGTACTGGCGAACACCGGGGAGCTGTTTTTT.

The sample holds a few counts of this clone. This chain uses TRBV10-3 with TRBJ1-2; D unresolved. Germline values: CDR1 ENHRY, CDR2 SYGVKD. V was shortened by 6 bases and J by 7 bases, with 18 bases between the two germline ends. The CDR3 totals 14 residues. The chain's CDR3 is CAISPDGRISGYTF. CDR3 coding DNA: TGTGCCATCAGCCCTGACGGGAGGATTAGTGGCTACACCTTC.

The V call is TRBV29-1, the J call TRBJ1-1; possibly TRBD1 for D (5 bases). The CDR3 is 11 amino acids. Germline V gene lookup returns CDR1 SQVTM and CDR2 ANQGSEA. Deletions cut 3 bases from V and 5 bases from J, with 7 bases between. CDR3 sequence (DNA): TGCAGCGTTGACAGGGCGACTGAAGCTTTCTTT. This codes for CSVDRATEAFF.

This clone was detected only a few times. The rearrangement links TRBV13 to TRBJ1-1; the match to TRBD1 covers 10 bases. There are 15 residues in the CDR3. Germline trimming cut 0 bases from V and 7 bases from J; bases unmatched to any gene: 5. CDR1 is PRHDT, CDR2 FYEKMQ, per germline (reference sequence). CDR3 in DNA: TGTGCCAGCAGCTTAGGAGGGACAGGGGCCCGTGAAGCTTTCTTT. This sequence encodes CASSLGGTGAREAFF.

This clone was counted a single time. This chain links TRBV10-3 with TRBJ2-6; D gene uncertain. The CDR3 contains 15 residues. Germline V gene sequence: CDR1 ENHRY, CDR2 SYGVKD. Trimming cost V 11 bases and J 4 bases, with 18 bases left between them. The CDR3 loop reads CASQEGQAGANVLTF. CDR3 nucleotides: TGTGCCTCTCAGGAAGGCCAGGCCGGGGCCAACGTCCTGACTTTC.

This rearrangement joins TRBV7-9 to TRBJ1-2; 7 nucleotides align to TRBD1. The CDR3 is 15 residues long. The germline gives CDR1 SEHNR, CDR2 FQNEAQ (reference sequence). V shed 3 bases and J 6 bases; nucleotides not matched to a gene: 10. The DNA for the CDR3 is TGTGCCAGCAGCTTTAGTATGGCAGGGGGGAATGGCTACACCTTC. It yields the protein CASSFSMAGGNGYTF.

This clone was counted a single time. J is TRBJ1-2 and V is TRBV9; the D gene is possibly TRBD1 (5 bases). The V end lost 5 bases, the J end lost 2 bases, and 10 bases lay between the germline ends. The germline V gene encodes CDR1 SGDLS and CDR2 YYNGEE. This CDR3 is built from 13 residues. CDR3 nucleotides: TGTGCCAGCAGTCCGGACACAAACTATGGCTACACCTTC. The encoded protein is CASSPDTNYGYTF.

The chain links TRBV4-1 to TRBJ2-7; 7 bases are a match to TRBD1. Unmatched junction bases numbered 6, after V lost 3 bases and J lost 1 base. Looked up from germline, CDR1 is MGHRA and CDR2 is YSYEKL. This CDR3 is built from 15 residues. CDR3 nucleotides: TGCGCCAGCAGCCAGACGGCAGGGGGTTCCTACGAGCAGTACTTC. Translated, it gives CASSQTAGGSYEQYF.

V gene TRBV5-7 combines with J gene TRBJ1-5; D may be TRBD1 (5 bases). TRBV5-7 is labeled an ORF, and its function is uncertain. V was shortened by 4 bases and J by 7 bases, with 18 bases between the two germline ends. The CDR3 has 15 residues. The chain's CDR3 is CASSLTIRVGQPQHF. CDR3 DNA sequence: TGTGCCAGCAGCCTTACTATCAGGGTTGGGCAGCCCCAGCATTTT.

In this sample, this clone turned up once. V usage is TRBV5-6 and J usage is TRBJ1-6; D gene unclear. The CDR3 is 13 amino acids. Germline loops: CDR1 SGHDT, CDR2 YYEEEE. Trimming left V 2 bases short and J 9 bases short, with 9 bases between. The CDR3 reads CASSFQVGSPLHF. The CDR3 nucleotides are TGTGCCAGCAGCTTCCAGGTGGGTTCACCCCTCCACTTT.

This chain uses TRBV29-1 with TRBJ1-6, with 8 bases that match TRBD1. Germline-derived CDR1 and CDR2 are SQVTM and ANQGSEA. This CDR3 contains 13 residues. Trimming at V came to 4 bases and at J to 15 bases, leaving 11 bases not matched to a gene. The CDR3 reads CSVAEGTGVNLHF. CDR3 nucleotide sequence: TGCAGCGTTGCGGAGGGGACAGGAGTAAACCTCCACTTT.

The chain employs TRBV19 and TRBJ2-1; tentatively, D is TRBD1 (6 bases). The ends were cut back, 1 base at V and 2 bases at J, with 9 bases in the middle. This CDR3 comprises 15 residues. Germline loops: CDR1 LNHDA, CDR2 SQIVND (reference sequence). In DNA, the CDR3 is TGTGCCAGTAGTATAGTCGCAGGGGCCTACAATGAGCAGTTCTTC. This sequence encodes CASSIVAGAYNEQFF.

V and J are TRBV2 and TRBJ2-7, with TRBD1 matching over 8 bases. The CDR3 has 13 amino acids. The V gene end was trimmed by 4 bases and the J gene end by 7 bases; junction bases not matched to a gene: 6. Germline values: CDR1 SNHLY, CDR2 FYNNEI. CDR3 DNA sequence: TGTGCCAGCAGTGGACAGGGGACTCTGGAGCAGTACTTC. Its protein is CASSGQGTLEQYF.

This chain uses TRBV19 with TRBJ1-5; no firm D call. CDR1 and CDR2 from the germline V gene are LNHDA and SQIVND (reference sequence). The CDR3 has 15 amino acids. Trimming took 4 bases from V and 6 from J, leaving 16 bases between them. The CDR3 bases are TGTGCCAGTAGTACCTTGGACCTTATGGGTCAGCCCCAGCATTTT. Its protein product is CASSTLDLMGQPQHF. The whole variable domain, remainder taken from reference TRBV19 and TRBJ1-5, is DGGITQSPKYLFRKEGQNVTLSCEQNLNHDAMYWYRQDPGQGLRLIYYSQIVNDFQKGDIAEGYSVSREKKESFPLTVTSAQKNPTAFYLCASSTLDLMGQPQHFGDGTRLSIL.

This clone was detected only once. This chain joins TRBV5-4 and TRBJ2-4; 13 nucleotides line up with TRBD2. This CDR3 contains 19 residues. Germline trimming cut 5 bases from V and 3 bases from J; bases unmatched to any gene: 14. Germline V lookup: CDR1 SGHNT, CDR2 YYREEE (reference sequence). Here the CDR3 reads CASSSRGGLAGEGKNIQYF. In nucleotides, the CDR3 is TGTGCCAGCAGTTCCCGCGGAGGACTAGCGGGGGAGGGCAAAAACATTCAGTACTTC.

CDR3 residues: CASSRGMVTEAFF. CDR3 in DNA: TGTGCCAGCAGCAGGGGGATGGTCACTGAAGCTTTCTTT. The chain has TRBV7-9 and TRBJ1-1; tentatively, D is TRBD1 (6 bases). V lost 5 bases, J lost 4 bases, and 11 bases lay in between. CDR3 size: 13 residues. Germline V gives CDR1 SEHNR, CDR2 FQNEAQ (reference sequence).

The rearrangement joins TRBV5-1 to TRBJ1-2; D gene ambiguous. Germline loops: CDR1 SGHRS, CDR2 YFSETQ. With 2 bases removed from V and 4 bases from J, the gap between germline ends came to 6 bases. CDR3 length equals 12 residues. CDR3 region: CASSFGVYGYTF. DNA for the CDR3: TGCGCCAGCAGCTTCGGGGTCTATGGCTACACCTTC.

The rearrangement joins TRBV6-5 to TRBJ2-1, with D unresolved. The CDR3 spans 14 residues. The germline CDR1 and CDR2 sequences are MNHEY and SVGAGI. Trimming left V 0 bases short and J 6 bases short, with 9 bases between. This chain's CDR3 is CASSYSNRVNEQFF. In DNA, the CDR3 is TGTGCCAGCAGTTACTCGAATCGGGTCAATGAGCAGTTCTTC.

This chain joins TRBV9 and TRBJ2-3; no reliable D call. CDR1 SGDLS and CDR2 YYNGEE come from the germline V gene. The CDR3 totals 15 residues. Trimming took 0 bases from V and 3 from J, leaving 11 bases between them. The CDR3 is CASSVDLTVTDTQYF. CDR3 bases: TGTGCCAGCAGCGTAGACCTAACAGTGACAGATACGCAGTATTTT.

This chain joins TRBV5-1 and TRBJ2-5, with D maybe TRBD1 (5 bases). The last part of the DNA fits TRBJ2-7 better; the J call may be wrong. The CDR3 consists of 15 residues. Germline CDR1 reads SGHRS; CDR2 reads YFSETQ. DNA of the CDR3: TGCGCCAGCAGCCCCGACAGAGTAGTCTCCTACGAGCAGTACTTC. Translated: CASSPDRVVSYEQYF.

The J gene is TRBJ1-3, the V gene TRBV5-1; D is undetermined. V lost 2 bases and J lost 0, with 3 bases in between. Germline values: CDR1 SGHRS, CDR2 YFSETQ. The CDR3 length is 13 residues. CDR3 residues: CASSFSSGNTIYF. DNA for the CDR3: TGCGCCAGCAGCTTCAGCTCTGGAAACACCATATATTTT.